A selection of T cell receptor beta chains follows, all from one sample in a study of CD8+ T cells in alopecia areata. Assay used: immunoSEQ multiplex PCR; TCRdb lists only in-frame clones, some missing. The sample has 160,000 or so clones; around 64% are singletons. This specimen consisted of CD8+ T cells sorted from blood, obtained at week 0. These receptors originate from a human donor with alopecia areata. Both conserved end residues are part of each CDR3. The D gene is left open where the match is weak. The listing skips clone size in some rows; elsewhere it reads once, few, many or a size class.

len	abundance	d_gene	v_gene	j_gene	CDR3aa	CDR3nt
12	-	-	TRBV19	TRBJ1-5	CASRVGGQPQHF	TGTGCCAGTAGGGTGGGGGGCCAGCCCCAGCATTTT
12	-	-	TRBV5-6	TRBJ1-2	CASSFRAGGYTF	TGTGCCAGCAGCTTCAGGGCCGGAGGCTACACCTTC
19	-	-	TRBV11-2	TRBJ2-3	CASSSRTGAEWHSTGTQYF	TGTGCCAGCAGTTCCCGAACGGGGGCCGAATGGCACAGCACGGGTACGCAGTATTTT
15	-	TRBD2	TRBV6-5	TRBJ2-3	CASGPSGGAPDTQYF	TGTGCCAGCGGACCTAGCGGGGGGGCTCCAGATACGCAGTATTTT
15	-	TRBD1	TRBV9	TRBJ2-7	CASSPEGAEAYEQYF	TGTGCCAGCAGCCCAGAGGGGGCCGAAGCCTACGAGCAGTACTTC
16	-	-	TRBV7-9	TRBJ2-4	CASSGQGILAKNIQYF	TGTGCCAGCAGCGGGCAGGGGATACTAGCCAAAAACATTCAGTACTTC
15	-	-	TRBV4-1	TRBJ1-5	CASSHRTTSNQPQHF	TGCGCCAGCAGCCACCGAACGACTAGCAATCAGCCCCAGCATTTT
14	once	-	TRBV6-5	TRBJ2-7	CASSYSGRAHEQYF	TGTGCCAGCAGTTACTCGGGCAGGGCCCACGAGCAGTACTTC
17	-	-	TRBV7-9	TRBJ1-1	CASSLGARRQMNTEAFF	TGTGCCAGCAGCTTAGGGGCCCGCAGGCAGATGAACACTGAAGCTTTCTTT
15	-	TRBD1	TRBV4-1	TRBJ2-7	CASSPNQDRGYEQYF	TGCGCCAGCAGCCCCAACCAGGACAGGGGCTACGAGCAGTACTTC
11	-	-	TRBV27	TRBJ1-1	CASSSGRDDFF	TGTGCCAGCAGTTCGGGCAGGGATGATTTCTTT
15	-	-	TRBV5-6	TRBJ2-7	CASSPIYTDSYEQYF	TGTGCCAGCAGCCCAATTTACACGGACTCCTACGAGCAGTACTTC
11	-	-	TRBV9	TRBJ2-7	CASSVGDEQYF	TGTGCCAGCAGCGTAGGAGACGAGCAGTACTTC
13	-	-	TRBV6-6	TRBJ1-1	CASSRRENTEAFF	TGTGCCAGCAGCCGACGGGAGAACACTGAAGCTTTCTTT
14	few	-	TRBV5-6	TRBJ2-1	CASSGWTWNNEQFF	TGTGCCAGCAGCGGGTGGACATGGAACAATGAGCAGTTCTTC
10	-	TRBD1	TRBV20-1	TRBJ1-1	CSAEGAGAFF	TGCAGTGCAGAGGGGGCCGGAGCTTTCTTT
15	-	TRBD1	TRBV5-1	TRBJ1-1	CASSLATGGDTEAFF	TGCGCCAGCAGCCTTGCGACAGGGGGCGACACTGAAGCTTTCTTT
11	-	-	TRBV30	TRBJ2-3	CAWRQPNTQYF	TGTGCCTGGAGACAACCAAATACGCAGTATTTT
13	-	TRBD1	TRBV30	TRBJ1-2	CAWTPGGYYGYTF	TGTGCCTGGACCCCAGGGGGGTACTATGGCTACACCTTC
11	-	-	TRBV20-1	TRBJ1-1	CSAILNTEAFF	TGCAGTGCTATCCTGAACACTGAAGCTTTCTTT
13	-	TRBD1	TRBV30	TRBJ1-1	CAWGQDLNTEAFF	TGTGCCTGGGGACAGGACCTAAACACTGAAGCTTTCTTT
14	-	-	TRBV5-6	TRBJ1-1	CASTKRGAPTEAFF	TGTGCCAGCACCAAACGGGGGGCTCCCACTGAAGCTTTCTTT
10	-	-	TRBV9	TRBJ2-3	CASSGDTQYF	TGTGCCAGCAGTGGAGATACGCAGTATTTT
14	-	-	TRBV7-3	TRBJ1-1	CASSQLGGVTEAFF	TGTGCCAGCAGCCAACTCGGGGGCGTAACTGAAGCTTTCTTT
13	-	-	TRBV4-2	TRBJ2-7	CASSPQEGYEQYF	TGTGCCAGCAGTCCCCAGGAGGGTTACGAGCAGTACTTC
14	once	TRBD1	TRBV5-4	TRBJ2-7	CASNIQGISYEQYF	TGTGCCAGCAACATACAGGGGATTTCCTACGAGCAGTACTTC
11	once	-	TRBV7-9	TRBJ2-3	CASSRVDTQYF	TGTGCCAGCAGCCGAGTAGATACGCAGTATTTT
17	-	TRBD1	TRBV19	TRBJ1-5	CASSIRGQQYSNQPQHF	TGTGCCAGTAGTATAAGGGGGCAGCAGTATAGCAATCAGCCCCAGCATTTT
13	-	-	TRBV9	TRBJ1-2	CASSAQGTLGYTF	TGTGCCAGCAGCGCCCAGGGGACGTTAGGCTACACCTTC
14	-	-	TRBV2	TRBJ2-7	CASSEEGQGYEQYF	TGTGCCAGCAGTGAGGAAGGGCAGGGCTACGAGCAGTACTTC
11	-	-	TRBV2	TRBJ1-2	CASSDSYGYTF	TGTGCCAGCAGTGACAGCTATGGCTACACCTTC
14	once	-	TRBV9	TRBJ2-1	CASSVVPSGDEQFF	TGTGCCAGCAGCGTAGTGCCTAGTGGAGATGAGCAGTTCTTC
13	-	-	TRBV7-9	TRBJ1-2	CASRSTDGYGYTF	TGTGCCAGCAGGTCGACGGACGGCTATGGCTACACCTTC
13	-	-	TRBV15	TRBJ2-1	CAIRNPSYNEQFF	TGTGCCATTCGGAATCCGAGTTACAATGAGCAGTTCTTC
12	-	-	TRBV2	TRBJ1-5	CASSVGAQPQHF	TGTGCCAGCAGTGTGGGCGCACAGCCCCAGCATTTT
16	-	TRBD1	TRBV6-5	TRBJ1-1	CASSYSRDRGFTEAFF	TGTGCCAGCAGTTACTCGAGGGACAGGGGATTCACTGAAGCTTTCTTT
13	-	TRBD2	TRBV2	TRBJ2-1	CASSEAKAGEQFF	TGTGCCAGCAGTGAAGCAAAAGCGGGGGAGCAGTTCTTC
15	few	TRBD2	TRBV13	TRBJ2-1	CASSLEAGSYNEQFF	TGTGCCAGCAGCTTAGAAGCGGGGTCCTACAATGAGCAGTTCTTC
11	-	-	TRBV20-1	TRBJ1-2	CSASPRGGYTF	TGCAGTGCTTCCCCCCGGGGTGGCTACACCTTC
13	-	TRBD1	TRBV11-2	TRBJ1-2	CASSLATGAGYTF	TGTGCCAGCAGCTTAGCGACAGGGGCTGGCTACACCTTC
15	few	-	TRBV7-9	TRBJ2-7	CASSFRDTLPYEQYF	TGTGCCAGCAGCTTCCGGGACACTCTCCCCTACGAGCAGTACTTC
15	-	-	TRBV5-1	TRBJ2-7	CASSSPEGGTYEQYF	TGCGCCAGCAGCTCCCCGGAGGGCGGCACCTACGAGCAGTACTTC
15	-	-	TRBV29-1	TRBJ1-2	CSVEEASGGNYGYTF	TGCAGCGTTGAAGAGGCTTCCGGGGGGAACTATGGCTACACCTTC
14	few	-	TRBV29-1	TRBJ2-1	CSVGRAGPYNEQFF	TGCAGCGTTGGTCGGGCGGGTCCCTACAATGAGCAGTTCTTC
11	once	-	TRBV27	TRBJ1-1	CASSLGLNAFF	TGTGCCAGCAGTTTGGGGTTGAATGCTTTCTTT
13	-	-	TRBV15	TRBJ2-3	CAITPGRRDTQYF	TGTGCCATCACGCCTGGCCGTCGGGATACGCAGTATTTT
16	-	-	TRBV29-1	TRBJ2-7	CSATGPDRENSYEQYF	TGCAGCGCTACCGGCCCTGACAGAGAGAACTCCTACGAGCAGTACTTC
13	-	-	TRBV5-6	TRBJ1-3	CASSFGSGNTIYF	TGTGCCAGCAGTTTTGGCTCTGGAAACACCATATATTTT
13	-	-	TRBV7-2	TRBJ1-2	CAIKRVSNYGYTF	TGTGCCATCAAACGGGTTTCGAACTATGGCTACACCTTC
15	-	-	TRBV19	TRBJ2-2	CASSRKTGLSGELFF	TGTGCCAGTAGTAGAAAAACAGGGTTATCCGGGGAGCTGTTTTTT
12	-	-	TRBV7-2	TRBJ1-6	CASSLPSSPLHF	TGTGCCAGCAGCTTACCAAGCTCACCCCTCCACTTT
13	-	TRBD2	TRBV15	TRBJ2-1	CATGLAGDNEQFF	TGTGCCACTGGACTAGCGGGAGACAATGAGCAGTTCTTC
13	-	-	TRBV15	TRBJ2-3	CATSRDSTDTQYF	TGTGCCACCAGCAGAGACAGCACAGATACGCAGTATTTT
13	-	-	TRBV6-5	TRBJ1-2	CASRDDIVYGYTF	TGTGCCAGCAGAGATGACATTGTTTATGGCTACACCTTC
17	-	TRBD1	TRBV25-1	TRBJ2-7	CASSEYSTGAPFYEQYF	TGTGCCAGCAGTGAATATAGTACAGGGGCCCCCTTCTACGAGCAGTACTTC
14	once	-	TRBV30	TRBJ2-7	CAWSVESGGYEQYF	TGTGCCTGGAGTGTGGAGAGCGGCGGCTACGAGCAGTACTTC
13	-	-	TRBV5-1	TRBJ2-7	CASSLVLEREQYF	TGCGCCAGCAGCTTGGTACTAGAAAGGGAGCAGTACTTC
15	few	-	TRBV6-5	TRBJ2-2	CASSYDALNTGELFF	TGTGCCAGCAGTTACGACGCCCTGAACACCGGGGAGCTGTTTTTT
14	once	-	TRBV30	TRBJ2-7	CAWSLGRVVGEQYF	TGTGCCTGGAGTTTGGGCAGGGTAGTGGGCGAGCAGTACTTC